The clone carrying this T cell receptor beta chain was detected only a few times. The antigen remains undetermined. Per germline, CDR1 LNHDA and CDR2 SQIVND (reference sequence). The CDR3 has 14 residues. V dropped 5 bases and J dropped 5; count of bases not matched to a gene: 5. The data belong to a study of cytomegalovirus exposure and HLA in healthy donors. Donors consisted of healthy bone marrow donors. General observations from the study: A later analysis, which compared TCR beta chains of equal frequency, found the HLA-associated ones more clonally expanded. Roughly uniform sequencing depth across donors was assumed, possibly incorrectly. In a later analysis, V- and J-gene trimming of beta chains associated with a DCLRE1C missense variant, replicated independently.

The primer mix had 60 Vbeta and 13 Jbeta primers. Some clones are missing from TCRdb's copy, which holds only in-frame ones; the method was immunoSEQ multiplex PCR. The table lists around 100,000 clones, 74% of them singletons. This sequence joins TRBV19 and TRBJ2-3; TRBD1 matches at 9 bases. Material for sequencing was PBMCs. The sequence came from a man aged 45-65 years in good health and CMV-seropositive. Written as DNA, the CDR3 is TGTGCCAGTAGTCTATACAGGGGGCAAGATACGCAGTATTTT. Translated: CASSLYRGQDTQYF.